This T cell receptor beta chain emerged from a study of cytomegalovirus exposure and HLA in healthy donors. Study findings and constraints: In a later analysis, compared with equally common non-associated chains, HLA-associated beta chains were more expanded.

Amplification used 60 Vbeta primers and 13 Jbeta primers. The repertoire was sequenced with immunoSEQ multiplex PCR; TCRdb's copy has only in-frame clones and lacks some. The sample records about 88,000 clones, approximately 90% being singletons. The CDR3 length is 17 residues. V gave up 7 bases and J gave up 4 bases; unmatched junction bases: 18. Germline lookup yields CDR1 LNHNV and CDR2 YYDKDF (reference sequence). Each of the donors was a healthy bone marrow donor. In regard to this clone: Its target is not known.

The rearrangement uses TRBV15 and TRBJ1-2; 7 nucleotides line up with TRBD1. The sequence came from a man younger than 35 in good health and CMV-seronegative. The specimen sequenced was PBMCs. CDR3 in amino acids: CATNANPTGQTLYGYTF. The DNA of the CDR3 is TGTGCCACCAATGCGAATCCAACGGGACAGACTCTCTATGGCTACACCTTC.